Listed below are T cell receptor beta chains from one sample, sequenced in a study of blood T cell repertoires in COVID-19. Sequencing used immunoSEQ multiplex PCR; TCRdb keeps in-frame clones, though not all of them. The table shows tens of thousands of clones, with under 85% occurring only once. The sequenced material came from peripheral blood. The receptors originated from a man aged 55-75 years with COVID-19, enrolled during active disease. Both conserved end residues are part of each CDR3. D genes are given only for firm matches. Clone sizes are given selectively: once, few, many, or a class where the clone is expanded.

TRBJ2-2,NA,NA,TRBV12-3/TRBV12-4,TGTGCCAGCAGATCACAGAACACCGGGGAGCTGTTTTTT,CASRSQNTGELFF
TRBJ1-4,TRBD1,NA,TRBV29-1,TGCAGCGTTGTCTGGACAGGTGAAAAACTGTTTTTT,CSVVWTGEKLFF
TRBJ1-4,NA,NA,TRBV5-5,TGTGCCAGCAGCGGGCCTACAGGGACGGGTGAAAAACTGTTTTTT,CASSGPTGTGEKLFF
TRBJ2-1,TRBD2,NA,TRBV7-2,TGTGCCAGCAGCTTAGCTTGGGGGGGTTTTCGGGCTAGCGGGACCCATGAGCAGTTCTTC,CASSLAWGGFRASGTHEQFF
TRBJ2-3,NA,NA,TRBV7-3,TGTGCCAGCGGGACAAGTGCAACAGATACGCAGTATTTT,CASGTSATDTQYF
TRBJ2-1,NA,NA,TRBV4-1,TGCGCCAGCAGACCTCAGGACTTCTCCTACAATGAGCAGTTCTTC,CASRPQDFSYNEQFF
TRBJ1-4,TRBD1,NA,TRBV5-1,TGCGCCAGCAGCTCGGGACAGGGGTATGAAAAACTGTTTTTT,CASSSGQGYEKLFF
TRBJ2-2,TRBD2,NA,TRBV5-1,TGCGCCAGCAGCTTGGTACTAGCGGGAGAGGGCACCGGGGAGCTGTTTTTT,CASSLVLAGEGTGELFF
TRBJ2-7,TRBD1,NA,TRBV14,TGTGCCAGCAGCCATTACCCAGGGGGTGTATACGAGCAGTACTTC,CASSHYPGGVYEQYF
TRBJ2-1,TRBD2,NA,TRBV11-2,TGTGCCAGCACCACTACTAGCGGGTCATACAATGAGCAGTTCTTC,CASTTTSGSYNEQFF
TRBJ1-1,NA,NA,TRBV28,TGTGCCAGCACTGGTACTCGGAACACTGAAGCTTTCTTT,CASTGTRNTEAFF
TRBJ2-7,TRBD1,NA,TRBV6-2/TRBV6-3,TGTGCCAGCAGACCTTTACCGAGACAGGGCTCCTACGAGCAGTACTTC,CASRPLPRQGSYEQYF
TRBJ1-2,TRBD1,NA,TRBV6-1,TGTGCCAGCAGTGAACCGGGGACAGGGGGCAACTATGGCTACACCTTC,CASSEPGTGGNYGYTF
TRBJ2-7,TRBD2,NA,TRBV19,TGTGCCAGTATGAGGGCGGGAGTATACGAGCAGTACTTC,CASMRAGVYEQYF
TRBJ2-7,NA,few,TRBV18,TGTGCCAGCTCAGGAGGCAGACCCCTTTGGGAGCAGTACTTC,CASSGGRPLWEQYF
TRBJ1-2,NA,few,TRBV5-1,TGCGCCAGCAGCCTCGACAGGCTTCGAGGCTACACCTTC,CASSLDRLRGYTF
TRBJ2-7,NA,NA,TRBV15,TGTGCCACCAGCGGACTCTCCTACGAGCAGTACTTC,CATSGLSYEQYF
TRBJ1-1,TRBD1,NA,TRBV10-1,TGCGCCAGCAGTGAGGGACAGGGGGATGCTTTCTTT,CASSEGQGDAFF
TRBJ1-3,NA,once,TRBV25-1,TGTGCCAGCAGTGGCCCCGGGGAAAACACCATATATTTT,CASSGPGENTIYF
TRBJ2-3,TRBD2,once,TRBV5-6,TGTGCCAGCAGCAGGACTAGAAGGTCCTCAGATACGCAGTATTTT,CASSRTRRSSDTQYF